This TCR beta chain is drawn from a study of T cell responses to AZD1222 COVID-19 vaccine. As regards this clone: Antigen unknown.

TCRdb keeps only in-frame clones here, not all; method: immunoSEQ multiplex PCR. The sample lists more than 110,000 clones, roughly 90% seen once, with about 3.2% in the top ten. General study points: Following two doses of AZD1222, Spike-specific TCR breadth and depth rose.

Trimming shortened V by 0 bases and J by 0 bases, and 9 bases separated the two germline ends. Germline CDR1 and CDR2: SGDLS and YYNGEE. The CDR3 totals 15 residues. This specimen was peripheral blood, taken on day 0 of AZD1222 vaccination. The receptor's source is an adult in good health. V is TRBV9 and J is TRBJ1-1; D ambiguous. CDR3 in DNA: TGTGCCAGCAGCGTAGGGCAAACCTTGAACACTGAAGCTTTCTTT. It yields the protein CASSVGQTLNTEAFF.